This TCR beta chain originates from a study of CD8 T cells in Susac syndrome. Notes on the study in general: The TCR sequencing and HLA analysis in the study involved a relatively small number of individuals, as the study acknowledged.

Controls were drawn from healthy donors and were matched for age and sex. Germline loops: CDR1 DFQATT, CDR2 SNEGSKA (reference sequence). The CDR3 covers 14 residues. The J segment lost 5 bases and the V segment lost 3 bases, leaving 7 bases of the junction unmatched. Remarks on this clonotype: Its antigen is not known.

It was with random hexamers that about 0.45 to 1 ug RNA was reverse transcribed. Amplification of TCR beta CDR3 by immunoSEQ multiplex PCR spanned 54 Vbeta and 13 Jbeta. TCRdb independently ran MiXCR on the immunoSEQ multiplex PCR reads; one entry per CDR3 protein. The sample lists more than 85,000 distinct CDR3 sequences; about 95% were seen once. The receptor comes from a human donor in good health. This chain uses TRBV20-1 with TRBJ1-2; 9 positions match TRBD1. Sequenced material: CD4+ T cells from PBMCs. CDR3 protein: CSASTTDRGYGYTF. The DNA of the CDR3 is TGCAGTGCTAGTACCACTGACAGGGGGTATGGCTACACCTTC.